Each of the 5 T cell receptor beta chains below was sequenced from the same sample in a study of T cell changes during pregnancy in multiple sclerosis. Some clones are missing from TCRdb's copy, which holds only in-frame ones; the method was immunoSEQ multiplex PCR. The sample carries some 120,000 clones, under 95% recorded once. The sequences come from peripheral blood, collected before pregnancy. The source of these receptors is a female donor with multiple sclerosis, enrolled in a pregnancy study.

The rearrangement uses TRBV30 and TRBJ2-7; D ambiguous. The CDR3 is made up of 14 amino acids. V was pared by 2 bases and J by 0 bases, with 11 bases between. Germline CDR1 and CDR2: GTSNPN and SVGIG (reference sequence). CDR3 region: CAWSKQASSYEQYF. In DNA form, the CDR3 reads TGTGCCTGGAGTAAGCAGGCAAGCTCCTACGAGCAGTACTTC.

The chain employs TRBV5-1 and TRBJ1-2, with 9 bases identical to TRBD1. In germline, CDR1 is SGHRS, CDR2 YFSETQ. This CDR3 has 13 residues. V lost 4 bases, J lost 6 bases, and 4 bases stayed unmatched. The CDR3 DNA sequence: TGCGCCAGCAGCAGGACAGGGGAACATGGCTACACCTTC. This encodes CASSRTGEHGYTF.

The chain recombines TRBV5-1 with TRBJ2-1, with 7 bases identical to TRBD1. Germline assignment: CDR1 SGHRS and CDR2 YFSETQ. The ends lost 4 bases at V and 8 bases at J; junction bases unmatched: 12. The CDR3 is 15 amino acids. In DNA, the CDR3 is TGCGCCAGCAGCGTAACGCGAGGGGGCGTCGATGAGCAGTTCTTC. Translating gives CASSVTRGGVDEQFF. The entire variable domain, with the rest obtained from reference TRBV5-1 and TRBJ2-1, is as follows: KAGVTQTPRYLIKTRGQQVTLSCSPISGHRSVSWYQQTPGQGLQFLFEYFSETQRNKGNFPGRFSGRQFSNSRSEMNVSTLELGDSALYLCASSVTRGGVDEQFFGPGTRLTVL.

For this clone: Other DNA sequences in this specimen translate into the identical CDR3. The chain combines TRBV7-9 with TRBJ2-1; a weak D match, TRBD1 (5 bases). Per germline, CDR1 SEHNR and CDR2 FQNEAQ (reference sequence). The CDR3 consists of 13 residues. The V end was cut by 1 base, the J end by 4 bases, with 5 bases between. This CDR3 is CASSLGQYNEQFF. CDR3 DNA: TGTGCCAGCAGCTTAGGACAGTACAATGAGCAGTTCTTC. The full variable domain, completed using reference TRBV7-9 and TRBJ2-1, is DTGVSQNPRHKITKRGQNVTFRCDPISEHNRLYWYRQTLGQGPEFLTYFQNEAQLEKSRLLSDRFSAERPKGSFSTLEIQRTEQGDSAMYLCASSLGQYNEQFFGPGTRLTVL.

V and J are TRBV19 and TRBJ2-7; TRBD2 might be the D (5 bases). V was shortened by 5 bases and J by 0 bases, with 14 bases between the two germline ends. The CDR3 loop spans 15 amino acids. CDR1 and CDR2 from the germline V gene are LNHDA and SQIVND (reference sequence). The CDR3 sequence: CASSSRTGLSYEQYF. The CDR3 DNA is TGTGCCAGTAGTTCCAGGACTGGCCTCTCCTACGAGCAGTACTTC.